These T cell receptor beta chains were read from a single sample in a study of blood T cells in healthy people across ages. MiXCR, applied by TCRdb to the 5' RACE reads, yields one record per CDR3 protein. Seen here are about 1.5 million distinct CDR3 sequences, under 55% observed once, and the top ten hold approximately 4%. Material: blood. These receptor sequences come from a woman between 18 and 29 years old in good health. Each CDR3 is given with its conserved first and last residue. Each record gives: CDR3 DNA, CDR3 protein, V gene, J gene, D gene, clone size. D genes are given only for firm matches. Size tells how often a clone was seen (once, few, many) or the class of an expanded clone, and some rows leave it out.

CDR3 DNA: TGTGCCAGCAGACCCTTATACAGGGGAGGAGAGACCCAGTACTTC
CDR3 protein: CASRPLYRGGETQYF
V gene: TRBV28
J gene: TRBJ2-5
D gene: NA
clone size: few

CDR3 DNA: TGTGCCAGCAGTGTGGGGGGACTTAGCAATCAGCCCCAGCATTTT
CDR3 protein: CASSVGGLSNQPQHF
V gene: TRBV2
J gene: TRBJ1-5
D gene: NA
clone size: few

CDR3 DNA: TGCAGCGTATTAGCGGGAGTTATGGGGGTCAACGTCCTGACTTTC
CDR3 protein: CSVLAGVMGVNVLTF
V gene: TRBV29-1
J gene: TRBJ2-6
D gene: TRBD2
clone size: NA

CDR3 DNA: TGTGCCAGCAGTTACGGTGTTGGCGGGAACCAAGAGACCCAGTACTTC
CDR3 protein: CASSYGVGGNQETQYF
V gene: TRBV6-5
J gene: TRBJ2-5
D gene: NA
clone size: few

CDR3 DNA: TGTGCCATCAGTGACAGCACCTACGAGCAGTACTTC
CDR3 protein: CAISDSTYEQYF
V gene: TRBV10-3
J gene: TRBJ2-7
D gene: NA
clone size: few

CDR3 DNA: TGTGCCAGCAGCTTATTACAGGGTAACGCTGAAGCTTTCTTT
CDR3 protein: CASSLLQGNAEAFF
V gene: TRBV7-9
J gene: TRBJ1-1
D gene: NA
clone size: NA

CDR3 DNA: TGCAGCGTCTCTTTGGTGCATGGCTACACCTTC
CDR3 protein: CSVSLVHGYTF
V gene: TRBV29-1
J gene: TRBJ1-2
D gene: NA
clone size: NA

CDR3 DNA: TGTGCCAGCAGTTCCTTCCAGGGGAGAGAAAAACTGTTTTTT
CDR3 protein: CASSSFQGREKLFF
V gene: TRBV27
J gene: TRBJ1-4
D gene: NA
clone size: NA

CDR3 DNA: TGTGCCAGCAGTGAGCAGACTAGCGGGAGGTCCTACGAGCAGTACTTC
CDR3 protein: CASSEQTSGRSYEQYF
V gene: TRBV25-1
J gene: TRBJ2-7
D gene: TRBD2
clone size: NA

CDR3 DNA: TGCGCCAGCAGCCAAGTTTGGCCAGGGGAGCCAGATACGCAGTATTTT
CDR3 protein: CASSQVWPGEPDTQYF
V gene: TRBV4-3
J gene: TRBJ2-3
D gene: NA
clone size: NA